The source of this T cell receptor (beta chain) is a study of blood T cell repertoires in COVID-19. TCRdb keeps only in-frame clones here, not all; method: immunoSEQ multiplex PCR. The sample records approximately 75,000 clones, around 89% being singletons. Germline values: CDR1 SGHTA, CDR2 FQGNSA. CDR3 size: 12 residues. The V end lost 5 bases, the J end lost 3 bases, and 7 bases lay between the germline ends. The origin of this receptor is a man aged 55 to 70 with acute or convalescent COVID-19. The rearrangement uses TRBV7-2 and TRBJ2-5; D is ambiguous. The material sequenced was peripheral blood. DNA of the CDR3: TGTGCCAGCAGCAGAGTAAAAGAGACCCAGTACTTC. Translated, it gives CASSRVKETQYF.